This TCR beta chain emerged from a study of breast tumors, draining lymph nodes, adjacent tissues. This CDR3 is 16 amino acids long. Samples came from axillary lymph nodes draining the breast cancer. Whole-study results and caveats: That most tumor T cells come from lymph nodes remained unproven.

TCRdb reanalysed the multiplex PCR reads using MiXCR and keeps one entry per CDR3 protein. The sample has 130,000 or so distinct CDR3 sequences, about a fifth seen once. This clonotype was seen a handful of times. Its antigen remains unknown. The source material was axillary lymph node tissue. V and J are TRBV12-1 and TRBJ1-3; the table's D call, TRBD1, has no DNA check behind it. TRBV12-1 is labeled a pseudogene. The clonotype comes from a female donor with breast cancer. Some clones in this sample may be carry-over from other donors' samples. Here the CDR3 DNA reads TGTGCCAGCAGCCCCGGGAGGTCTGACTCTGGAAACACCATATATTTT. This codes for CASSPGRSDSGNTIYF.